Reported below is one TCR beta chain. This record belongs to a study of blood T cell repertoires in COVID-19. Using immunoSEQ multiplex PCR, the repertoire was profiled, and TCRdb retains in-frame clones only, with some absent. The sample includes approximately 110,000 clones, 65% to 90% of them seen just once. CDR3 length: 13 residues. The germline V gene encodes CDR1 GTSNPN and CDR2 SVGIG (reference sequence). V lost 0 bases and J 6 bases, leaving 6 bases between the germline ends. The J gene is TRBJ1-6, the V gene TRBV30; no firm D call. The sequenced material came from peripheral blood. The clonotype originates from an elderly man with acute or convalescent COVID-19. CDR3 sequence reads: CAWSVIGNSPLHF. The CDR3 coding sequence is TGTGCCTGGAGTGTCATCGGTAATTCACCCCTCCACTTT.